Below are 31 T cell receptor beta chains sequenced from a single sample in a study of T cell responses to AZD1222 COVID-19 vaccine. Sequencing was performed with immunoSEQ multiplex PCR; in TCRdb, only in-frame clones are kept and a portion is missing. The data hold around 140,000 clones, with 91% observed a single time. The sample in question was peripheral blood, obtained on day 0 of AZD1222 vaccination. The receptors were sampled from an adult in good health.

This clone was seen a single time. The gene calls are TRBV11-2 and TRBJ2-2; D is uncertain. This CDR3 spans 12 amino acids. Germline V CDR1 and CDR2: SGHAT, FQNNGV. The ends were cut back, 7 bases at V and 5 bases at J, with 8 bases in the middle. CDR3 nucleotides: TGTGCCAGCACAAGTTTAACCGGGGAGCTGTTTTTT. Translation gives CASTSLTGELFF.

This chain joins TRBV24-1 and TRBJ2-1; possibly TRBD1 or TRBD2 for D (5 bases each). CDR3 size: 14 residues. CDR1 and CDR2 (germline): KGHDR, SFDVKD. V was pared by 9 bases and J by 9 bases, with 20 bases between. This chain's CDR3 is CATEGTLTVGEQFF. As DNA, the CDR3 is TGTGCCACCGAAGGGACCCTAACGGTGGGTGAGCAGTTCTTC.

This chain links TRBV6-1 with TRBJ1-1; no reliable D call. The V gene's germline CDR1 is MNHNS and CDR2 SASEGT. This CDR3 has 13 residues. Trimming left V 3 bases short and J 2 bases short, with 7 bases between. Here the CDR3 reads CASSDPFNTEAFF. The CDR3 nucleotides are TGTGCCAGCAGTGACCCCTTCAACACTGAAGCTTTCTTT.

The chain is built from TRBV18 and TRBJ1-5; D gene unclear. There are 14 residues in the CDR3. The V and J ends lost 3 bases and 4 bases respectively, with 10 bases between them. Germline V CDR1 and CDR2: KGHSH, LQKENI. The CDR3 spells CASSPGQINQPQHF. CDR3 sequence (DNA): TGTGCCAGCTCACCCGGGCAGATAAATCAGCCCCAGCATTTT.

The V call is TRBV29-1, the J call TRBJ2-2; D not resolved. The length of the CDR3 is 13 residues. Trimming took off 4 bases at V and 6 bases at J, with 12 bases between the two ends. Germline V gene sequence: CDR1 SQVTM, CDR2 ANQGSEA. CDR3 amino acids: CSVGQTGSGELFF. CDR3 coding DNA: TGCAGCGTTGGTCAGACTGGGTCCGGGGAGCTGTTTTTT.

The chain recombines TRBV19 with TRBJ1-6; D gene unclear. The CDR3 loop spans 17 amino acids. Per germline, CDR1 LNHDA and CDR2 SQIVND (reference sequence). Trimming removed 4 bases at V and 7 bases at J, with 20 bases between. In nucleotides, the CDR3 is TGTGCCAGTAGTAACCCCGGGTCTCCGGCGGGAAATTCACCCCTCCACTTT. This codes for CASSNPGSPAGNSPLHF.

The V gene is TRBV7-6, the J gene TRBJ1-3; D remains unclear. V shed 1 base and J shed 3 bases, with 7 bases lying between them. Per the germline V gene, CDR1 is SGHVS and CDR2 is FNYEAQ. The CDR3 has 14 amino acids. The CDR3 nucleotides are TGTGCCAGCAGCTTAGGGGGTTTTGGAAACACCATATATTTT. Protein: CASSLGGFGNTIYF.

This clone was picked up one time. This chain uses TRBV5-1 with TRBJ2-1; 10 bases match TRBD2. V shed 3 bases, J shed 6 bases, and the junction held 12 bases outside the gene matches. CDR1 and CDR2 (germline): SGHRS, YFSETQ. The CDR3 is made up of 17 amino acids. As DNA, the CDR3 is TGCGCCAGCAGCTCCAGGGGGAGCGGGGGGGCTGTCAATGAGCAGTTCTTC. This gives the protein CASSSRGSGGAVNEQFF.

V is TRBV1 and J is TRBJ1-1; the D call in the table, TRBD1, was not verified against the DNA. TRBV1 is designated a pseudogene. The CDR3 is 17 residues long. The CDR3 loop reads CTSSPSRVGAENTEAFF. The CDR3 DNA is TGCACCAGCAGCCCCTCCCGAGTTGGGGCGGAGAACACTGAAGCTTTCTTT.

The V call is TRBV27, the J call TRBJ1-2, with a weak D call TRBD1 (6 bases). The germline V and J ends were trimmed by 6 bases and 3 bases, with 11 bases remaining between them. This CDR3 has 13 amino acids. Germline V gene data show CDR1 as MNHEY and CDR2 as SMNVEV (reference sequence). CDR3 coding DNA: TGTGCCAGCAGCCCTGACAGGTACTATGGCTACACCTTC. As protein: CASSPDRYYGYTF.

The V and J genes are TRBV19 and TRBJ2-2; D ambiguous. Germline CDR1 is LNHDA and CDR2 is SQIVND (reference sequence). The CDR3 loop spans 14 amino acids. Trimming removed 5 bases from V and 1 base from J, with 8 bases in between. This CDR3 reads CASSAAMNTGELFF. CDR3 DNA: TGTGCCAGTAGTGCGGCTATGAACACCGGGGAGCTGTTTTTT.

This rearrangement joins TRBV7-2 to TRBJ2-7; 9 bases are shared with TRBD1. Germline loops: CDR1 SGHTA, CDR2 FQGNSA. V was pared by 4 bases and J by 3 bases, with 4 bases of the junction left unmatched. The CDR3 extends over 14 amino acids. The CDR3 DNA reads TGTGCCAGCAGCTCGAGACAGGGGGACTACGAGCAGTACTTC. Its protein is CASSSRQGDYEQYF.

This chain uses TRBV6-1 with TRBJ2-7, with D perhaps TRBD2 (7 bases). Trimming left V 1 base short and J 3 bases short, with 10 bases between. Germline CDR1 and CDR2: MNHNS and SASEGT. The CDR3 has 14 residues. The CDR3 loop is CASSEGGGRYEQYF. The CDR3 region has the DNA TGTGCCAGCAGTGAAGGCGGGGGCCGCTACGAGCAGTACTTC.

The DNA for the CDR3 is TGCGCCAGCAGTGATGGGACTTCGCCGTTCTTC. It encodes CASSDGTSPFF. The rearrangement uses TRBV10-1 and TRBJ2-1; D may be TRBD2 (6 bases). CDR1 is WNHNN and CDR2 is SYGVQD in the germline V gene (reference sequence). The CDR3 extends over 11 amino acids. V lost 3 bases and J lost 15, with 12 bases in between.

The V gene is TRBV24-1, the J gene TRBJ2-1; D tentatively fits TRBD1 or TRBD2 (5 bases each). The CDR3 consists of 18 residues. Germline-derived CDR1 and CDR2 are KGHDR and SFDVKD. Trimming took off 3 bases at V and 0 bases at J, with 17 bases between the two ends. The CDR3 here is CATSDAQATTSSYNEQFF. As DNA, the CDR3 is TGTGCCACCAGTGATGCACAGGCGACTACCAGCTCCTACAATGAGCAGTTCTTC.

The chain combines TRBV6-5 with TRBJ2-3; 7 bases fit TRBD2. Per germline, CDR1 MNHEY and CDR2 SVGAGI. J was trimmed by 2 bases and V by 6 bases; bases with no gene match: 5. The CDR3 totals 14 residues. CDR3 residues: CASSAGTITDTQYF. The CDR3 DNA follows: TGTGCCAGCAGCGCCGGGACTATCACAGATACGCAGTATTTT.

This clone was detected a few times. The chain carries TRBV2 and TRBJ2-7; D possibly matches TRBD1 or TRBD2 (5 bases each). Germline CDR1 SNHLY, CDR2 FYNNEI. Between the trimmed V and J ends, which lost 7 bases and 2 bases, there was a span of 12 bases. The CDR3 totals 13 residues. CDR3 region: CASTGQGPYEQYF. The CDR3 DNA reads as TGTGCCAGCACGGGGCAGGGCCCCTACGAGCAGTACTTC.

The chain combines TRBV10-2 with TRBJ2-1; D gene unclear. The length of the CDR3 is 14 residues. The V gene lost 8 bases and the J gene lost 0 bases, with 11 bases spanning the gap. Per germline, CDR1 WSHSY and CDR2 SAAADI. The CDR3 reads CASRHRSSYNEQFF. As DNA, the CDR3 is TGCGCCAGCCGCCACAGAAGCTCCTACAATGAGCAGTTCTTC.

The V call is TRBV6-5, the J call TRBJ2-7; TRBD1 aligns across 10 bases. Looked up from germline, CDR1 is MNHEY and CDR2 is SVGAGI. This CDR3 region has 15 residues. J gave up 5 bases and V 5 bases, and 9 bases lay outside the gene matches. The CDR3 here is CASSTPTGGMNEQYF. The CDR3 DNA follows: TGTGCCAGCAGTACTCCGACAGGGGGCATGAACGAGCAGTACTTC.

The CDR3 protein is CATSSSYASTDTQYF. The CDR3 DNA reads TGTGCCACCAGCAGCTCCTACGCTAGCACAGATACGCAGTATTTT. This rearrangement joins TRBV15 to TRBJ2-3; no clear D. V dropped 3 bases and J dropped 0 bases, with 10 bases sitting between them. There are 15 residues in the CDR3. The germline gives CDR1 LNHNV, CDR2 YYDKDF (reference sequence).

The rearrangement links TRBV27 to TRBJ2-7; D not certain. Trimming pared 0 bases from V and 3 bases from J, leaving 6 bases between. The CDR3 runs to 13 residues. Germline V gives CDR1 MNHEY, CDR2 SMNVEV (reference sequence). CDR3 amino acids: CASSLSGSYEQYF. CDR3 DNA: TGTGCCAGCAGTTTATCAGGCAGCTACGAGCAGTACTTC.

The CDR3 region has the DNA TGTGCCAGCAGTCCACTCAGACTAGCGGGATTAAGCGAGACCCAGTACTTC. Residues: CASSPLRLAGLSETQYF. The chain recombines TRBV27 with TRBJ2-5; 11 bases are a match to TRBD2. V shed 5 bases and J 5 bases; nucleotides not matched to a gene: 13. Germline V gives CDR1 MNHEY, CDR2 SMNVEV (reference sequence). The CDR3 runs 17 residues.

A single count supports this clone. The chain carries TRBV11-2 and TRBJ2-1, with no clear D. CDR1 SGHAT and CDR2 FQNNGV come from the germline V gene. The CDR3 is 11 amino acids. The V and J ends lost 5 bases and 8 bases respectively, with 7 bases between them. CDR3 coding DNA: TGTGCCAGCAGCCCCCTCGATGAGCAGTTCTTC. It yields the protein CASSPLDEQFF.

The V gene is TRBV12-3 or TRBV12-4, the J gene TRBJ1-5; no firm D call. This CDR3 contains 13 residues. V was cut by 7 bases and J by 1 base, with 8 bases left in between. Here the CDR3 reads CASKRTSNQPQHF. In DNA, the CDR3 is TGTGCCAGCAAAAGAACAAGCAATCAGCCCCAGCATTTT.

The genes are TRBV6-5 and TRBJ1-2; D is perhaps TRBD1 (5 bases). The CDR3 loop spans 13 amino acids. Germline CDR1 reads MNHEY; CDR2 reads SVGAGI. Trimming took 5 bases from V and 2 from J, leaving 9 bases between them. Here the CDR3 DNA reads TGTGCCAGCAGTCGGGAGGGGAACTATGGCTACACCTTC. Protein product: CASSREGNYGYTF.

The chain carries TRBV6-5 and TRBJ2-3; the D call may be TRBD1 or TRBD2 (6 bases each). Germline loops: CDR1 MNHEY, CDR2 SVGAGI. Trimming pared 2 bases from V and 0 bases from J, leaving 9 bases between. There are 15 residues in the CDR3. This chain's CDR3 is CASSYGGPSTDTQYF. The CDR3 bases are TGTGCCAGCAGTTACGGGGGGCCTAGCACAGATACGCAGTATTTT.

This clone was counted only a few times. V gene TRBV5-1 combines with J gene TRBJ2-2, with D uncertain. Trimming removed 4 bases from V and 7 bases from J, with 14 bases in between. CDR3 length: 14 amino acids. The V gene's germline CDR1 is SGHRS and CDR2 YFSETQ. Here the CDR3 reads CASSLSLGGGELFF. The CDR3 DNA is TGCGCCAGCAGCCTGTCCTTAGGTGGCGGGGAGCTGTTTTTT.

The CDR3 sequence is CASTLGGARNEKLFF. CDR3 DNA sequence: TGTGCCAGTACCCTTGGTGGGGCGCGGAATGAAAAACTGTTTTTT. The chain employs TRBV6-5 and TRBJ1-4; a possible D gene is TRBD1 (5 bases). V was shortened by 9 bases and J by 5 bases, with 19 bases between the two germline ends. This CDR3 spans 15 amino acids. Germline CDR1 is MNHEY and CDR2 is SVGAGI.

This clone has just one count. The V and J genes are TRBV19 and TRBJ1-3; D uncertain. The CDR3 totals 15 residues. Germline V gene data show CDR1 as LNHDA and CDR2 as SQIVND (reference sequence). V lost 4 bases, J lost 0 bases, and 10 bases lay in between. CDR3 region: CASSRGRVSGNTIYF. The CDR3, as DNA: TGTGCCAGTAGTAGAGGACGGGTCTCTGGAAACACCATATATTTT.

Here the CDR3 DNA reads TGTGCCAGCAGCTTAGTACAGGCCCATGGCTACACCTTC. Translated, it gives CASSLVQAHGYTF. The chain recombines TRBV7-2 with TRBJ1-2; tentatively, D is TRBD1 (5 bases). This CDR3 has 13 residues. Trimming removed 1 base from V and 6 bases from J, with 9 bases in between. Germline loops: CDR1 SGHTA, CDR2 FQGNSA. The full variable domain, with the rest looked up from reference TRBV7-2 and TRBJ1-2, is GAGVSQSPSNKVTEKGKDVELRCDPISGHTALYWYRQSLGQGLEFLIYFQGNSAPDKSGLPSDRFSAERTGGSVSTLTIQRTQQEDSAVYLCASSLVQAHGYTFGSGTRLTVV.

This clone came up once. The V and J genes are TRBV19 and TRBJ2-6, with 10 bases aligning to TRBD1. CDR3 length equals 18 residues. CDR1 is LNHDA and CDR2 is SQIVND in the germline V gene (reference sequence). After removal of 6 bases from V and 0 bases from J, the junction contained 8 bases not matched to a gene. The CDR3 spells CASSKWTGGSSGANVLTF. For the CDR3, the DNA is TGTGCCAGTAGCAAGTGGACAGGGGGGAGCTCTGGGGCCAACGTCCTGACTTTC. Based on the CDR3 plus reference TRBV19 and TRBJ2-6, the full variable domain is DGGITQSPKYLFRKEGQNVTLSCEQNLNHDAMYWYRQDPGQGLRLIYYSQIVNDFQKGDIAEGYSVSREKKESFPLTVTSAQKNPTAFYLCASSKWTGGSSGANVLTFGAGSRLTVL.